This T cell receptor beta chain is from a study of T cell responses to AZD1222 COVID-19 vaccine. Germline CDR1 reads SGHVS; CDR2 reads FQNEAQ. The V gene end was trimmed by 2 bases and the J gene end by 5 bases; junction bases not matched to a gene: 3. The CDR3 is 15 amino acids. Note on this clone: Its target is not known.

The assay was immunoSEQ multiplex PCR, and TCRdb's table has in-frame clones only and misses some. The table includes roughly 60,000 clones, around 80% detected once. Overall study findings and caveats: Regions 160-218 and 743-854 dominated among vaccine-associated CD4 TCRs spanning spike. Donors, mostly white British, included more females; clonal diversity was possibly underestimated. Repertoire sampling happened only post peak T cell response. Of spike-specific TCRs, nearly half reportedly target regions left unmutated in variants.

The sequence was collected from an adult who received the AZD1222 COVID-19 vaccine. This sequence joins TRBV7-8 and TRBJ2-1, with TRBD2 identical over 10 bases. The sequences come from peripheral blood, collected 28 days after the second AZD1222 dose. The DNA of the CDR3 is TGTGCCAGCAGCTTAAGCGGGGGGGAGGACAATGAGCAGTTCTTC. It is translated as CASSLSGGEDNEQFF. The complete variable domain, with remaining parts taken from reference TRBV7-8 and TRBJ2-1, reads GAGVSQSPRYKVAKRGQDVALRCDPISGHVSLFWYQQALGQGPEFLTYFQNEAQLDKSGLPSDRFFAERPEGSVSTLKIQRTQQEDSAVYLCASSLSGGEDNEQFFGPGTRLTVL.